The T cell receptor (beta chain) under discussion was sequenced for a study of blood T cell repertoires in COVID-19. As concerns this clone: The sample has other DNA sequences that encode this CDR3 too.

Here immunoSEQ multiplex PCR was the method, and the copy in TCRdb shows in-frame clones only, minus some. The sample records 130,000 to 150,000 clones, around 84% being singletons. Germline CDR1 reads SGHAT; CDR2 reads FQNNGV. This CDR3 has 14 amino acids. The junction had 1 base not matched to a gene; V was cut back by 3 bases and J by 1 base. The chain employs TRBV11-2 and TRBJ1-1, with TRBD1 matching 8 bases. This TCR was sampled from a human donor with acute or convalescent COVID-19. The donor label of this sample is uncertain. The sample comprised peripheral blood. The CDR3 is CASSFDRGNTEAFF. CDR3 DNA sequence: TGTGCCAGCAGCTTCGACAGGGGGAACACTGAAGCTTTCTTT.